This T cell receptor beta chain was captured in a study of blood T cells in healthy people across ages. Then a second PCR, running roughly 7 to 11 cycles, was carried out with a sample-barcoded 5' primer and a J-beta primer mix. Using its own MiXCR run on the 5' RACE reads, TCRdb lists one record per CDR3 protein. This table holds approximately 320,000 distinct CDR3 sequences, around 30% found once. The germline CDR1 and CDR2 sequences are ENHRY and SYGVKD. V was trimmed by 3 bases and J by 1 base, leaving 6 bases between them. This CDR3 is built from 13 residues. This sequence was found in a woman aged 65 to 85 in good health. The sequenced material came from blood. This chain links TRBV10-3 with TRBJ1-2; D remains ambiguous. CDR3 sequence reads: CAISEAVNYGYTF. The CDR3 nucleotides are TGTGCCATCAGTGAAGCAGTTAACTATGGCTACACCTTC.